This T cell receptor beta chain was documented in a study of blood T cell repertoires in COVID-19. The method was immunoSEQ multiplex PCR; TCRdb's version includes in-frame clones alone and lacks a portion of them. The sample shows about 180,000 clones, roughly 88% of them seen only once. Germline V gives CDR1 SGHAT, CDR2 FQNNGV. The CDR3 spans 14 residues. The V end lost 5 bases, the J end lost 5 bases, and 13 bases lay between the germline ends. Seattle cases were enrolled at active infection and followed longitudinally. This clone appeared a single time. The chain couples TRBV11-2 to TRBJ2-1; D might be TRBD1 (6 bases). Sequencing input: peripheral blood. The sequence was collected from a woman in her forties with COVID-19, enrolled during active disease. Written as DNA, the CDR3 is TGTGCCAGCAGCCCCCGTGGGGGCCACAATGAGCAGTTCTTC. Its translation: CASSPRGGHNEQFF.